The 2 T cell receptor beta chains presented below share a single source sample, sequenced in a study of technical replicates of blood from several donors. This table comes from immunoSEQ multiplex PCR, and its TCRdb copy is limited to in-frame clones, with some not included. The repertoire holds about 73,000 clones, with around 93% as singletons. Sequenced: T cells isolated from PBMCs. These receptor sequences come from a human donor in good health.

This clone showed up just a few times. The chain carries TRBV29-1 and TRBJ1-5, with a tentative D call TRBD1 (5 bases). V was pared by 7 bases and J by 3 bases, with 10 bases between. Germline CDR1 is SQVTM and CDR2 is ANQGSEA. The CDR3 sequence is 12 residues long. This chain's CDR3 is CSGQIYNQPQHF. In DNA form, the CDR3 reads TGCAGCGGACAGATATACAATCAGCCCCAGCATTTT.

The genes are TRBV19 and TRBJ1-5, with 7 bases aligning to TRBD1. Trimming took 6 bases from V and 6 from J; bases not matched to a gene: 14. The length of the CDR3 is 16 residues. Germline assignment: CDR1 LNHDA and CDR2 SQIVND (reference sequence). CDR3 in amino acids: CASRQWGTGDGQPQHF. In DNA, the CDR3 is TGTGCCAGTAGGCAATGGGGCACAGGGGACGGTCAGCCCCAGCATTTT. Based on the CDR3 plus reference TRBV19 and TRBJ1-5, the full variable domain is DGGITQSPKYLFRKEGQNVTLSCEQNLNHDAMYWYRQDPGQGLRLIYYSQIVNDFQKGDIAEGYSVSREKKESFPLTVTSAQKNPTAFYLCASRQWGTGDGQPQHFGDGTRLSIL.